This TCR beta chain was identified in a study of STAT3 mutations in large granular lymphocyte leukemia. V lost 3 bases, J lost 4 bases, and 12 bases lay in between. The CDR3 has 13 residues. Germline CDR1 is SQVTM and CDR2 is ANQGSEA. Overall study results and limits: Every T-LGLL patient had at least one immunodominant TCRbeta clonotype. Samples missed the first appearance of the clone. In about 30% of the 18 patients, new TCR clonotypes emerged after therapy.

Each sample's TCRbeta library yielded on average around 42,000 productive templates. Measured with immunoSEQ multiplex PCR; TCRdb has only the in-frame clones, and not every one. The data contain 8,500 to 11,000 clones, 70% to 90% of them singletons. A note on this clone: What it binds is not known.

The receptor comes from a man aged 55-75 years with T-cell large granular lymphocyte leukemia. Some clones in this sample may be carry-over from other donors' samples. Sequences were obtained from peripheral blood mononuclear cells. The rearrangement uses TRBV29-1 and TRBJ1-2; D is ambiguous. The CDR3 DNA reads as TGCAGCGTTGAGGGTGGCACGGCCTATGGCTACACCTTC. The encoded protein is CSVEGGTAYGYTF.